This TCR beta chain was sequenced for a study of CD8 T cells in acute hepatitis C reinfection (dated by TCRdb to the early 2020s). Describing the broader study: Both during acute infection and after viral clearance, the study profiled the TCRbeta repertoire of CD8+ T cells that were specific for the HCV NS3-1073 epitope. Paired acute and follow-up samples were contributed by four spontaneous resolvers. Broader findings and caveats from the paper: CDR3 sequences shared with other epitopes were rarely observed, and exact matching may have been limited by differing sequencing approaches. Only the TCRbeta chain was sequenced in bulk, so alphabeta pairing of public clonotypes could not be determined. High diversity was observed in NS3-1073 specific repertoires, and no significant differences in diversity were found between acute resolver, follow-up resolver and acute chronic samples. TRBV04 and TRBV06 gene families were preferentially used in all groups, and this usage was not explained by overrepresentation in the naive pool. NS3-1073 specific cells were too rare to sort in chronically infected subjects, so no follow-up repertoires exist for those subjects. Thirteen public clonotypes were identified irrespective of outcome, and one of the public clonotypes used V04-02/J02-02.

This clone came up a few times. The antigen it binds to is not known. Base qualities are not at hand, and no much larger clone is one base apart. The CDR3 sequence holds 16 residues, the cysteine and phenylalanine included. Only the CDR3 DNA is retained, 48 bases long and in frame from the first base. V was cut back by 5 bases and J by 0 bases, leaving a gap of 11 bases between them. As encoded in the germline V gene (reference sequence), CDR1 is PRHDT while CDR2 is FYEKMQ. What this sample's time point label stands for: naive CD8 control sorted from an acute-time-point sample. Enrolled in the Montreal Hepatitis C Cohort (HEPCO) in Canada, the donors were people who inject drugs, and these donors were followed every 3 months. Acute primary HCV infection was defined by a positive HCV RNA or antibody test following a negative test within the previous 24 weeks. Antibodies against CD3, CD8 and CD45RO were used for surface staining, and dead cells were excluded with an aqua fixable dye. The cohort also included several subjects who developed chronic infection, defined as HCV RNA positivity at 24 weeks. Frozen stocks of peripheral blood mononuclear cells were first thawed, after which negative isolation of CD8+ T cells was carried out using the MACS CD8+ T cell Isolation Kit. Cells were sorted on a BD FACSAria II cell sorter.

The FACS-sorted cells had their genomic DNA extracted, and the commercial immunoSEQ service was used to sequence the TCRbeta chains. The source study handled its data this way. Repertoire data were analyzed with ImmunoSEQ Analyzer software v3.0 and R v3.5.1. Sequences containing stop codons or out-of-frame rearrangements were removed, so only productive rearrangements were analyzed. The sequencing provider supplied the metrics for Simpson diversity, Shannon entropy, CDR3 length and nucleotide addition. Clonotypes were grouped by frequency into dominant, sub-dominant, low or lowest abundance categories, and clonotypes below 0.1% were left out of most analyses. A CDR3 amino acid clonotype was called public if the clonotype appeared in at least two subjects at a cumulative frequency of at least 0.5%. Sourced from immuneACCESS, this table was stored by TCRdb with only in-frame sequences that have V and J called. A share of the clones is absent; for the studies checked, an unresolved V gene accounts for under half, and the remainder has no known explanation. V and J calls and clone size are given by that table; D and trimming were obtained from the DNA. For this sample there are 38,000 or so clones; roughly 89% appear just once. The ten biggest clones cover more than 0.4% of the sample.

This TCR derives from a man aged 25 to 40 with chronic hepatitis C. This sequence uses TRBV13 and TRBJ1-6, with TRBD1 perhaps the D gene, on 6 matching bases. The sequenced sample consisted of naive CD8+ T cells from PBMCs. Per the publication, the cell subset or site label means: sorted total naive CD45RO-negative CD8+ T cells. The nucleotide sequence is given as TGTGCCAGCAGCCTACAGGGCACCTCCTATAATTCACCCCTCCACTTT. The resulting protein is CASSLQGTSYNSPLHF.